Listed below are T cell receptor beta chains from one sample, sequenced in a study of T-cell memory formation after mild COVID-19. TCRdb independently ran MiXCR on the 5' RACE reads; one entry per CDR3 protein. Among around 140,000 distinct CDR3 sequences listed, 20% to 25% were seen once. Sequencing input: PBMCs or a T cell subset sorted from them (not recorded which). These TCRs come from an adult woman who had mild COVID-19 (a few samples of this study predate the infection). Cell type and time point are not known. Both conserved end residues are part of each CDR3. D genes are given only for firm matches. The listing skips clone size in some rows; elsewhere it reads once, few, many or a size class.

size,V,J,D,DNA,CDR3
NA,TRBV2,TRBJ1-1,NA,TGTGCCAGCAGTGAATATATGACCCCCCGCGCTGAAGCTTTCTTT,CASSEYMTPRAEAFF
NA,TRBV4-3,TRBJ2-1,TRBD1,TGCGCCAGCAGCCTAGAGGACAGGAAAACCTACAATGAGCAGTTCTTC,CASSLEDRKTYNEQFF
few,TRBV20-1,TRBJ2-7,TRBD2,TGCAGTGCACGGGGACTAGCGGGCCTCTACGAGCAGTACTTC,CSARGLAGLYEQYF
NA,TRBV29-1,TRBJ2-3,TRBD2,TGCAGCGTTGTCGACGAAACGGGACTAGCGGGGTGGTCAGATACGCAGTATTTT,CSVVDETGLAGWSDTQYF
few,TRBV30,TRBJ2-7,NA,TGTGCCTGGAGTCCTCAGACAGGTTATTCCACCTACGAGCAGTACTTC,CAWSPQTGYSTYEQYF
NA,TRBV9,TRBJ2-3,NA,TGTGCCAGCAGCCCGCTGACGGGCACAGATACGCAGTATTTT,CASSPLTGTDTQYF
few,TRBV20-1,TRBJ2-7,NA,TGCAGTGCTAGAGATCGAGGCAGGGCCTACGAGCAGTACTTC,CSARDRGRAYEQYF
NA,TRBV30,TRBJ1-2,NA,TGTGCCTGGTTGGGGACTCTCGCCCCTAACTATGGCTACACCTTC,CAWLGTLAPNYGYTF
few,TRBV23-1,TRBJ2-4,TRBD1,TGCGCCAGCATTCAAAGCCCGACAGGGGAAAACATTCAGTACTTC,CASIQSPTGENIQYF
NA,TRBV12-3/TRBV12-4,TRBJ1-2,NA,TGTGCCAGCAGTTTGTCCGGGGGCTACACCTTC,CASSLSGGYTF
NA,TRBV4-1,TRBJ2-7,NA,TGCGCCAGCAGCCCTGGTGAGGACCCGTACGAGCAGTACTTC,CASSPGEDPYEQYF
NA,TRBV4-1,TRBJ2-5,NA,TGCGCCAGCAGCCCCCCCGGTTTGCAGACCCAGTACTTC,CASSPPGLQTQYF
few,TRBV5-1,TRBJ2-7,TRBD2,TGCGCCAGCAGCCACGACGGGGGGGCTTACGAGCAGTACTTC,CASSHDGGAYEQYF
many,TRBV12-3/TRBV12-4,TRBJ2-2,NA,TGTGCCAGCAGTTTACCGACGGGAGACACCGGGGAGCTGTTTTTT,CASSLPTGDTGELFF
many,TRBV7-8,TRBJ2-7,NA,TGTGCCAGCAGCCCCAGCGCCTCGCTATACGAGCAGTACTTC,CASSPSASLYEQYF
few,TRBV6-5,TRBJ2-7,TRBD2,TGTGCCAGCACCCGGGGACTAGCGGGAGGTCCGGGGGAGCAGTACTTC,CASTRGLAGGPGEQYF
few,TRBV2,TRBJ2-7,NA,TGTGCCATCCCCGGGACCCGGGGTGGGGAGCAGTACTTC,CAIPGTRGGEQYF
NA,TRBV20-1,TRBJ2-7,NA,TGCAGTGCTATACCCCAAGGGACCTACGAGCAGTACTTC,CSAIPQGTYEQYF
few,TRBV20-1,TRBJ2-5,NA,TGCAGTGCCCCTTACGGGGAGACCCAGTACTTC,CSAPYGETQYF
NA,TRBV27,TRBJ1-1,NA,TGTGCCAGCAGCCCTTACGGGGGTGCTACTGAAGCTTTCTTT,CASSPYGGATEAFF
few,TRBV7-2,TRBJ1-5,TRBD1,TGTGCCAGCAGCCCTCGGCCGCGAACAGGGGATGATCAGCCCCAGCATTTT,CASSPRPRTGDDQPQHF
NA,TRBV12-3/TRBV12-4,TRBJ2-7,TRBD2,TGTGCCAGCAGTTTATCCCTAGCGGGAGGCTTTGAGCAGTACTTC,CASSLSLAGGFEQYF
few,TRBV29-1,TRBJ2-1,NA,TGCAGCGTGCTGGGCGGAGCGGTGTCACTCGGCAATGAGCAGTTCTTC,CSVLGGAVSLGNEQFF
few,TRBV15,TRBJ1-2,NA,TGTGCCACCAGCACCGCGGGGTACGACTATGGCTACACCTTC,CATSTAGYDYGYTF
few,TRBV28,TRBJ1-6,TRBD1,TGTGCCAGTTCGGGACAGAATAATTCACCCCTCCACTTT,CASSGQNNSPLHF
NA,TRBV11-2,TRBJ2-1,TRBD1,TGTGCCAGCAGCTTCGCCCAGGGGGCGCTTTTGGATGAGCAGTTCTTC,CASSFAQGALLDEQFF
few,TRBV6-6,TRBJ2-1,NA,TGTGCCAGCACCAACAGGGCGGGGGCCTACAATGAGCAGTTCTTC,CASTNRAGAYNEQFF
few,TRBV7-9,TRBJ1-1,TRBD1,TGTGCCAGCAGCTTAGCTCCAGGGGGCACTGAAGCTTTCTTT,CASSLAPGGTEAFF
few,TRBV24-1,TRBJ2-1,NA,TGTGCCACCAGTGATTTCGGGGGACTCTACAATGAGCAGTTCTTC,CATSDFGGLYNEQFF
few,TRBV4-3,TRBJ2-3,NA,TGCGCCAGCAGCCAAGTTGGGGACTTGGGCACAGATACGCAGTATTTT,CASSQVGDLGTDTQYF
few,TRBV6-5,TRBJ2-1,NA,TGTGCCAGCAGTTACTCGTTTCGGGGGATCGATGAGCAGTTCTTC,CASSYSFRGIDEQFF
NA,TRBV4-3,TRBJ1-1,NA,TGCGCCAGCAGCCAAAGTATTGGGGAAGTTGTTGTAGTGAACACTGAAGCTTTCTTT,CASSQSIGEVVVVNTEAFF
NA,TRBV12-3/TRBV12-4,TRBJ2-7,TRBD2,TGTGCCAGCAGTCCGGCTAGCGGTCGGGGCCACGAGCAGTACTTC,CASSPASGRGHEQYF
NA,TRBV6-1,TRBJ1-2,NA,TGTGCCAGCAGTGCGAGGGGAGTAGGCTACACCTTC,CASSARGVGYTF
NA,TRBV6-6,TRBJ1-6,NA,TGTGCCAGCTCCGGACTTGACTCCTATAATTCACCCCTCCACTTT,CASSGLDSYNSPLHF
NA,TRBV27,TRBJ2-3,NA,TGTGCCAGCGGGTTCATATATGATACGCAGTATTTT,CASGFIYDTQYF
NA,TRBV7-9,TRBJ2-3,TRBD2,TGTGCCAGCAGCTTAGCTTCGACTAGCGGGACCACAGATACGCAGTATTTT,CASSLASTSGTTDTQYF
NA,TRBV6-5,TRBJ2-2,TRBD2,TGTGCCAGCAGGGCCGGGACTAGGGTCACCGGGGAGCTGTTTTTT,CASRAGTRVTGELFF
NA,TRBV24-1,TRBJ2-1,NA,TGTGCCACCAGTGGGGCGGGATGGACCTACAATGAGCAGTTCTTC,CATSGAGWTYNEQFF
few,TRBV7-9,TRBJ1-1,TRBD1,TGTGCCAGCAGCCCACCGGGACAGGGGAATTGGTACACTGAAGCTTTCTTT,CASSPPGQGNWYTEAFF
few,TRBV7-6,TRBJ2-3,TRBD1,TGTGCCAGCAGCTCTCCGGACAGGGGCAGCACAGATACGCAGTATTTT,CASSSPDRGSTDTQYF